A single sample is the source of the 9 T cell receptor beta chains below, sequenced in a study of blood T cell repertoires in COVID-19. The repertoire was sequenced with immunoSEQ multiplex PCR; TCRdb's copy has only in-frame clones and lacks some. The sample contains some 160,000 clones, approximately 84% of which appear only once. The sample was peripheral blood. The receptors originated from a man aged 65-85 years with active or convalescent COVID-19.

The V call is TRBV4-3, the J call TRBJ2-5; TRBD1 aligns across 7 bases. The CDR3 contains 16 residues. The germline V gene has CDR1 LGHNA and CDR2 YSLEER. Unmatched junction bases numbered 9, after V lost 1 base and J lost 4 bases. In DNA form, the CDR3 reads TGCGCCAGCAGCCAAGCAGAGGGGGCGGTCGGAGAGACCCAGTACTTC. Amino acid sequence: CASSQAEGAVGETQYF.

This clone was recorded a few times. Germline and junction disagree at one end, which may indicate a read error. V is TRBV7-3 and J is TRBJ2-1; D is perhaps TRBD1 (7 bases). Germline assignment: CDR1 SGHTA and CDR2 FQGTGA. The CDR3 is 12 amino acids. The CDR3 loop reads CASSSRRDRPVF. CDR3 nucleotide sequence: TGTGCCAGCAGCTCCCGGCGGGACAGACCTGTCTTC.

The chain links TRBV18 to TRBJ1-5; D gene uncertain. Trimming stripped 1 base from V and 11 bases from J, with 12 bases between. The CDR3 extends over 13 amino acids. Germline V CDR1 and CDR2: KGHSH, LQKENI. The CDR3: CASSPLPGETQHF. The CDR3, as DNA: TGTGCCAGCTCACCACTTCCCGGTGAGACCCAGCATTTT. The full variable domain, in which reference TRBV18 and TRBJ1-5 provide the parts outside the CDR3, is NAGVMQNPRHLVRRRGQEARLRCSPMKGHSHVYWYRQLPEEGLKFMVYLQKENIIDESGMPKERFSAEFPKEGPSILRIQQVVRGDSAAYFCASSPLPGETQHFGDGTRLSIL.

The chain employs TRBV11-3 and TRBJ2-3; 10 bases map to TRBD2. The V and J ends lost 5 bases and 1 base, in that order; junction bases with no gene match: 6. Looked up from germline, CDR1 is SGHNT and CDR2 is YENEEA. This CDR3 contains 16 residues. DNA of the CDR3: TGTGCCAGCAGCCAAGAGCGGGGGGGCCGCACAGATACGCAGTATTTT. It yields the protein CASSQERGGRTDTQYF. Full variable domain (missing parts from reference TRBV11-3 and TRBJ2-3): EAGVVQSPRYKIIEKKQPVAFWCNPISGHNTLYWYLQNLGQGPELLIRYENEEAVDDSQLPKDRFSAERLKGVDSTLKIQPAELGDSAVYLCASSQERGGRTDTQYFGPGTRLTVL.

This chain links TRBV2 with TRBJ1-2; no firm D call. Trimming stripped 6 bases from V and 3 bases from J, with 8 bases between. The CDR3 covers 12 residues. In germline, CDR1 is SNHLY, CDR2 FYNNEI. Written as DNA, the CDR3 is TGTGCCAGCAGAGGTCAGGACTATGGCTACACCTTC. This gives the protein CASRGQDYGYTF.

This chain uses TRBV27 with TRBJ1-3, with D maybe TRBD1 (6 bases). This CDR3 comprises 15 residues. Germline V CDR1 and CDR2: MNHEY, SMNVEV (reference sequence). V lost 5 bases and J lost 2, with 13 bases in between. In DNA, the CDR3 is TGTGCCAGCAGTAGGGCGAGGGGGACTGGAAACACCATATATTTT. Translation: CASSRARGTGNTIYF.

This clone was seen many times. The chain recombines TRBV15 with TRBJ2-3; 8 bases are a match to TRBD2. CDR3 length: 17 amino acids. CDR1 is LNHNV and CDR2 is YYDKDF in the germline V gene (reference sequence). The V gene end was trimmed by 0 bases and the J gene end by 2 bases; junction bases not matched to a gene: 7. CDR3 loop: CATSRDSGGVYTDTQYF. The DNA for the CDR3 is TGTGCCACCAGCAGAGATTCCGGGGGGGTTTACACAGATACGCAGTATTTT.

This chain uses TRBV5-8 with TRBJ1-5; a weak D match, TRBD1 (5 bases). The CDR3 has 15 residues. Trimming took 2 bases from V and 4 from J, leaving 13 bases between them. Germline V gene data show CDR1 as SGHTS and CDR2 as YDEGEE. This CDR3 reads CASSFRRQGNQPQHF. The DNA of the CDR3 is TGTGCCAGCAGCTTCAGGCGGCAGGGAAATCAGCCCCAGCATTTT.

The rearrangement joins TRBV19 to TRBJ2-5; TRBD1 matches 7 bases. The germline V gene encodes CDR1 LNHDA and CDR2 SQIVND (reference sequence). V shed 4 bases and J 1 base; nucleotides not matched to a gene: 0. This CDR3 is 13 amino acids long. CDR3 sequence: CASSRQGQETQYF. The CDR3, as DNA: TGTGCCAGTAGTAGACAGGGCCAAGAGACCCAGTACTTC.